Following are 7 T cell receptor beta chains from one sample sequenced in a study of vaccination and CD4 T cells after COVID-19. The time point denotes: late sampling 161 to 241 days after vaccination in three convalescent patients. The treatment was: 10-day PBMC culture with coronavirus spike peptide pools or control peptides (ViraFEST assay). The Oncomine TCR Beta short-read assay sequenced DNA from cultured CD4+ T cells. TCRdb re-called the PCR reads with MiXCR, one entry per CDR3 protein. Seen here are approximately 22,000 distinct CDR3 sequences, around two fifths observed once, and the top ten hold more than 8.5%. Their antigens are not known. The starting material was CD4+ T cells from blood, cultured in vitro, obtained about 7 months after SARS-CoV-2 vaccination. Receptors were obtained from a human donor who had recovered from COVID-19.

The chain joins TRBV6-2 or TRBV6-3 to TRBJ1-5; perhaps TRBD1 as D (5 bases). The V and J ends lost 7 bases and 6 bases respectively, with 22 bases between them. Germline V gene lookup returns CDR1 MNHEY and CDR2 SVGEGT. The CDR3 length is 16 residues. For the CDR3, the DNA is TGTGCCAGCACCGTTGGGGGGGGACCGGGAGGTCAGCCCCAGCATTTT. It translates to CASTVGGGPGGQPQHF.

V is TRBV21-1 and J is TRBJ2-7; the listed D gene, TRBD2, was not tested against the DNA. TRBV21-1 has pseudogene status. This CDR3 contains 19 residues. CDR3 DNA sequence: TGTGCCAGCATCAAAAGAGTGAGGTGTGGCGGGCCGAGCTCCTACGAGCAGTACTTC. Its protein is CASIKRVRCGGPSSYEQYF.

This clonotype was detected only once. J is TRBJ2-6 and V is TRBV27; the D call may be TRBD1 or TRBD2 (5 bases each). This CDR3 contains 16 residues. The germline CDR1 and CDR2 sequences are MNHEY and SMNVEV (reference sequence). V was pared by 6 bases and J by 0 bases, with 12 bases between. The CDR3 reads CASSRDLFSGANVLTF. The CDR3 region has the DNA TGTGCCAGCAGCCGGGACCTTTTCTCTGGGGCCAACGTCCTGACTTTC.

The CDR3 sequence: CASSLVLRDGNEQFF. The CDR3 DNA reads TGTGCCAGCAGCTTAGTTTTGCGGGATGGCAATGAGCAGTTCTTC. The chain employs TRBV7-2 and TRBJ2-1; weak D call: TRBD2 (6 bases). There are 15 residues in the CDR3. The V end lost 1 base, the J end lost 6 bases, and 13 bases lay between the germline ends. Germline assignment: CDR1 SGHTA and CDR2 FQGNSA. The full variable domain, rest sourced from reference TRBV7-2 and TRBJ2-1, is GAGVSQSPSNKVTEKGKDVELRCDPISGHTALYWYRQSLGQGLEFLIYFQGNSAPDKSGLPSDRFSAERTGGSVSTLTIQRTQQEDSAVYLCASSLVLRDGNEQFFGPGTRLTVL.

Written as DNA, the CDR3 is TGCAGTGCTACCGCCCCCGCGGGAGGGCCGCGTACGGAGACCCAGTACTTC. Its translation: CSATAPAGGPRTETQYF. The chain links TRBV20-1 to TRBJ2-5; TRBD2 matches at 9 bases. Looked up from germline, CDR1 is DFQATT and CDR2 is SNEGSKA (reference sequence). J was trimmed by 5 bases and V by 4 bases; bases with no gene match: 17. CDR3 length: 17 amino acids.

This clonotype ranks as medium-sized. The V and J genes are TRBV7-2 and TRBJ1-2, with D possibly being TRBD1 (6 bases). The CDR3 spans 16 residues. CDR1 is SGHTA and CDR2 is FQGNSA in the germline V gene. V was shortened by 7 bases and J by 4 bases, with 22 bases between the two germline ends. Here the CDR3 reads CASTSEQQGRAYGYTF. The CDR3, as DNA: TGTGCCAGCACCTCCGAACAACAGGGACGAGCCTATGGCTACACCTTC.

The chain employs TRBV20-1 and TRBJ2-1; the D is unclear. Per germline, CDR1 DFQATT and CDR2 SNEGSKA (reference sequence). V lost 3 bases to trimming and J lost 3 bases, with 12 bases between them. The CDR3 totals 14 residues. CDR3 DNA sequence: TGCAGTGCTAGTAGTCAGGTCCTCTACAATGAGCAGTTCTTC. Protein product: CSASSQVLYNEQFF.